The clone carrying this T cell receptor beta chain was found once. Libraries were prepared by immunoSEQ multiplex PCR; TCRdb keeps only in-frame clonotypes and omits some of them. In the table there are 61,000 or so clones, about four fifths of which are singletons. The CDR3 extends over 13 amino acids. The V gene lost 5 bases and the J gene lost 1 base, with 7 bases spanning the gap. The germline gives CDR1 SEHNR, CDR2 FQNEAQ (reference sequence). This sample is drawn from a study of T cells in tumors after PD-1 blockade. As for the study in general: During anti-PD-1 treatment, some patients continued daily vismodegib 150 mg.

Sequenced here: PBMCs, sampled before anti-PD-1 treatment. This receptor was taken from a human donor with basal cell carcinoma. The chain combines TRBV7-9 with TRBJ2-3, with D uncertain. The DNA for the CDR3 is TGTGCCAGCAGCCCAACAGGCACAGATACGCAGTATTTT. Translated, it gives CASSPTGTDTQYF.